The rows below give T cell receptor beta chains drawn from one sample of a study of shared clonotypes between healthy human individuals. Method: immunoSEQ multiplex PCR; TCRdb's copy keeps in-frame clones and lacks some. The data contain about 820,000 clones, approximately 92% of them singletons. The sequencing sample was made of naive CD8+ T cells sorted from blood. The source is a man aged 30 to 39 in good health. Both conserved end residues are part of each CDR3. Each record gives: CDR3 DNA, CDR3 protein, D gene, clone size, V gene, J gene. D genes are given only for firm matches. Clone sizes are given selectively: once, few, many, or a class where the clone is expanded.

cdr3_nt: TGCAGCGTGAGGACAGGGGAATCGGATGGCTACACCTTC; cdr3_aa: CSVRTGESDGYTF; d_call: TRBD1; clone_size: -; v_call: TRBV29-1; j_call: TRBJ1-2
cdr3_nt: TGCGCCAGCAGCCAACTAGCGGACGTCTACGAGCAGTACTTC; cdr3_aa: CASSQLADVYEQYF; d_call: TRBD2; clone_size: -; v_call: TRBV4-1; j_call: TRBJ2-7
cdr3_nt: TGTGCCATCAGTGAGAGGGATGTGACGGCCAAAAACATTCAGTACTTC; cdr3_aa: CAISERDVTAKNIQYF; d_call: -; clone_size: -; v_call: TRBV10-3; j_call: TRBJ2-4
cdr3_nt: TGTGCCAGCAGTCCGCGGACAGCAGCCAAAAACATTCAGTACTTC; cdr3_aa: CASSPRTAAKNIQYF; d_call: -; clone_size: -; v_call: TRBV27; j_call: TRBJ2-4
cdr3_nt: TGTGCCACCAGCAACCGGGACAGGGGCTTCCCGGGCTATGGCTACACCTTC; cdr3_aa: CATSNRDRGFPGYGYTF; d_call: TRBD1; clone_size: -; v_call: TRBV15; j_call: TRBJ1-2
cdr3_nt: TGTGCCAGCAGCTCCGCAGTGGCTGAGCAGTTCTTC; cdr3_aa: CASSSAVAEQFF; d_call: -; clone_size: -; v_call: TRBV7-9; j_call: TRBJ2-1
cdr3_nt: TGCAGCGCAGGACTCTTGAGGCACAATGAGCAGTTCTTC; cdr3_aa: CSAGLLRHNEQFF; d_call: -; clone_size: -; v_call: TRBV29-1; j_call: TRBJ2-1
cdr3_nt: TGTGCCAGCGCCGGGACTAGGGGGTGCAATGAGCAGTTCTTC; cdr3_aa: CASAGTRGCNEQFF; d_call: -; clone_size: few; v_call: TRBV21-1; j_call: TRBJ2-1
cdr3_nt: TGTGCCAGCAGCTTAAAAGGCAATCAAGAGACCCAGTACTTC; cdr3_aa: CASSLKGNQETQYF; d_call: -; clone_size: -; v_call: TRBV7-9; j_call: TRBJ2-5
cdr3_nt: TGTGCCAGCAGTTTTCCGGCTGGTGAGCAGTACTTC; cdr3_aa: CASSFPAGEQYF; d_call: -; clone_size: -; v_call: TRBV27; j_call: TRBJ2-7
cdr3_nt: TGTGCCAGTAGCACAGGATGGGAGCAGTTCTTC; cdr3_aa: CASSTGWEQFF; d_call: -; clone_size: once; v_call: TRBV19; j_call: TRBJ2-1
cdr3_nt: TGCGCCAGCAGCGTCCGGATCTCCTCCTACGAGCAGTACTTC; cdr3_aa: CASSVRISSYEQYF; d_call: -; clone_size: few; v_call: TRBV4-1; j_call: TRBJ2-7
cdr3_nt: TGTGCCAGCAGCTCAGGGGAAACATGGCAGCCCCAGCATTTT; cdr3_aa: CASSSGETWQPQHF; d_call: -; clone_size: once; v_call: TRBV7-2; j_call: TRBJ1-5
cdr3_nt: TGTGCCAGCAGCTTAGGGCTAGCGGGATTCCGGTACGAGCAGTACTTC; cdr3_aa: CASSLGLAGFRYEQYF; d_call: TRBD2; clone_size: -; v_call: TRBV7-6; j_call: TRBJ2-7
cdr3_nt: TGTGCCAGCAGCTTGCCCGGGGGAGACGAGCAGTACTTC; cdr3_aa: CASSLPGGDEQYF; d_call: -; clone_size: -; v_call: TRBV5-4; j_call: TRBJ2-7
cdr3_nt: TGTGCCAGAAGCTTCGGTTCGTTCACAGATACGCAGTATTTT; cdr3_aa: CARSFGSFTDTQYF; d_call: -; clone_size: -; v_call: TRBV5-3; j_call: TRBJ2-3
cdr3_nt: TGTGCCAGCAGAGCAGACTCATACAATGAGCAGTTCTTC; cdr3_aa: CASRADSYNEQFF; d_call: -; clone_size: -; v_call: TRBV7-6; j_call: TRBJ2-1
cdr3_nt: TGTGCCAGCAGGCCCCTACCCGGGACTAGCACAGATACGCAGTATTTT; cdr3_aa: CASRPLPGTSTDTQYF; d_call: -; clone_size: -; v_call: TRBV27; j_call: TRBJ2-3
cdr3_nt: TGTGCCAGTAGTATAGGCCGGACGGGAAACACTGAAGCTTTCTTT; cdr3_aa: CASSIGRTGNTEAFF; d_call: -; clone_size: -; v_call: TRBV19; j_call: TRBJ1-1
cdr3_nt: TGTGCCAGCAGCTTATTACCGGGTGACAATGAGCAGTTCTTC; cdr3_aa: CASSLLPGDNEQFF; d_call: -; clone_size: -; v_call: TRBV7-9; j_call: TRBJ2-1
cdr3_nt: TGTGCCAGCAATGTGGCGGGAGGGCCGGCAGATACGCAGTATTTT; cdr3_aa: CASNVAGGPADTQYF; d_call: TRBD2; clone_size: -; v_call: TRBV7-9; j_call: TRBJ2-3
cdr3_nt: TGCGCCAGCAGCCAAGATACGACTAGCGGGAGTTTAACAGATACGCAGTATTTT; cdr3_aa: CASSQDTTSGSLTDTQYF; d_call: TRBD2; clone_size: once; v_call: TRBV4-3; j_call: TRBJ2-3
cdr3_nt: TGTGCCAGCAGTCCAGGGACCTCTGGAAACACCATATATTTT; cdr3_aa: CASSPGTSGNTIYF; d_call: -; clone_size: -; v_call: TRBV27; j_call: TRBJ1-3
cdr3_nt: TGTGCCAGCAGTTCGGGGGTAACTATAGGCGGAGAGACCCAGTACTTC; cdr3_aa: CASSSGVTIGGETQYF; d_call: -; clone_size: -; v_call: TRBV28; j_call: TRBJ2-5